In its sample, the clone carrying this T cell receptor (beta chain) was seen a few times. Germline is not matched at one junction end, which may reflect a read error. This record belongs to a study of patients and donors after allogeneic stem cell transplantation. This CDR3 region has 15 residues. MiXCR, applied by TCRdb to the RT-PCR reads, yields one record per CDR3 protein. The sample has 900,000 to 1,000,000 distinct CDR3 sequences; 18% are singletons. The chain recombines TRBV12-3 or TRBV12-4 with TRBJ1-2; D is undetermined. The sequenced sample was blood, either unsorted or a sorted T cell fraction (not recorded which). This TCR came from a human donor who was either an allogeneic HSCT recipient or a stem cell or donor lymphocyte infusion donor (not recorded which). It is not recorded whose cells these are; they may come from a transplant donor. CDR3 DNA: TGTGCCAGCAGATTAGGCCCCGGACTTTTCTATGGCTACACCTTC. It translates to CASRLGPGLFYGYTF.